One and the same sample provided the 15 T cell receptor beta chains below, sequenced in a study of Graves' ophthalmopathy and Graves' hyperthyroidism. For repertoire sequencing, the TCR beta CDR3 regions were amplified from RNA transcripts. HTBI primers were used in a first-round RT-PCR, which preceded a second-round multiplex PCR. TCRdb analysed the multiplex PCR reads with MiXCR anew, one entry per CDR3 protein. The repertoire includes over a million distinct CDR3 sequences, about two fifths of them detected once, and 11% sits in the top ten. Sequencing was performed on peripheral blood or thyroid tissue (not recorded which). The origin of the receptors is an adult man with Graves' hyperthyroidism.

At least ten counts were recorded for this clonotype. This chain uses TRBV7-2 with TRBJ1-1; D unresolved. V was pared by 1 base and J by 0 bases, with 15 bases between. The germline V gene has CDR1 SGHTA and CDR2 FQGNSA. This CDR3 contains 17 residues. CDR3 loop: CASSLVGIRTMNTEAFF. CDR3 bases: TGTGCCAGCAGCTTAGTGGGGATAAGAACCATGAACACTGAAGCTTTCTTT. Full variable domain (outside the CDR3, taken from reference TRBV7-2 and TRBJ1-1): GAGVSQSPSNKVTEKGKDVELRCDPISGHTALYWYRQSLGQGLEFLIYFQGNSAPDKSGLPSDRFSAERTGGSVSTLTIQRTQQEDSAVYLCASSLVGIRTMNTEAFFGQGTRLTVV.

This clonotype was seen only a few times. CDR3 region: CASREGFGEQYF. As DNA, the CDR3 is TGTGCCAGCAGGGAGGGATTCGGCGAGCAGTACTTC. V is TRBV12-3 or TRBV12-4 and J is TRBJ2-7; possibly TRBD2 for D (6 bases). The CDR3 consists of 12 residues. Deletions cut 6 bases from V and 6 bases from J, with 12 bases between.

The V call is TRBV7-2, the J call TRBJ2-2, with D maybe TRBD1 (5 bases). V lost 3 bases to trimming and J lost 0 bases, with 20 bases between them. This CDR3 region has 19 residues. Germline CDR1 and CDR2: SGHTA and FQGNSA. CDR3 in amino acids: CASSLPKVSWGTNTGELFF. In DNA form, the CDR3 reads TGTGCCAGCAGCTTGCCCAAGGTTTCATGGGGCACGAACACCGGGGAGCTGTTTTTT.

A remark on this clonotype: Mismatch with germline at one junction end may stem from a read error. V and J are TRBV20-1 and TRBJ2-7, with 7 bases fitting TRBD1. Germline CDR1 DFQATT, CDR2 SNEGSKA (reference sequence). The CDR3 sequence is 14 residues long. The CDR3 protein is CIASRTGDSYEQYF. The CDR3 DNA is TGCATTGCTAGCAGGACAGGTGACTCCTACGAGCAGTACTTC.

This chain links TRBV10-2 with TRBJ2-7; 7 bases fit TRBD2. CDR1 and CDR2 (germline): WSHSY, SAAADI. The junction had 9 bases not matched to a gene; V was cut back by 4 bases and J by 0 bases. The CDR3 loop spans 16 amino acids. The CDR3 is CASSVVELAYSYEQYF. In DNA, the CDR3 is TGCGCCAGCAGTGTTGTCGAACTAGCGTACTCCTACGAGCAGTACTTC.

The genes are TRBV20-1 and TRBJ1-2; D is ambiguous. CDR3 length: 13 residues. From germline, CDR1 is DFQATT and CDR2 SNEGSKA (reference sequence). V lost 6 bases and J 5 bases, leaving 16 bases between the germline ends. The CDR3 region is CSARRITRYGYTF. The CDR3 DNA sequence: TGCAGTGCCCGGAGGATAACGAGATATGGCTACACCTTC.

This clonotype was seen only a few times. V is TRBV6-2 or TRBV6-3 and J is TRBJ1-1; tentatively, D is TRBD1 (6 bases). Trimming pared 6 bases from V and 3 bases from J, leaving 23 bases between. The length of the CDR3 is 17 residues. The germline V gene encodes CDR1 MNHEY and CDR2 SVGEGT. The CDR3 nucleotides read TGTGCCAGCAGAAGGGCCTACGGGGGCGCAGGGGACACTGAAGCTTTCTTT. It codes for CASRRAYGGAGDTEAFF.

The rearrangement uses TRBV7-4 and TRBJ2-2; weak D call: TRBD1 (5 bases). V lost 4 bases to trimming and J lost 8 bases, with 14 bases between them. Germline assignment: CDR1 SGHVT and CDR2 SQSDAQ. The CDR3 consists of 14 residues. Here the CDR3 DNA reads TGTGCCAGCAGCTCAGGGCCCTTGACAGGGGAGCTGTTTTTT. Protein: CASSSGPLTGELFF. The full variable domain, with the rest looked up from reference TRBV7-4 and TRBJ2-2, is GAGVSQSPRYKVAKRGRDVALRCDSISGHVTLYWYRQTLGQGSEVLTYSQSDAQRDKSGRPSGRFSAERPERSVSTLKIQRTEQGDSAVYLCASSSGPLTGELFFGEGSRLTVL.

In regard to this clonotype: A read error may explain this, as a much larger clone is one base away. The chain recombines TRBV12-3 or TRBV12-4 with TRBJ1-2, with no clear D. Trimming cost V 7 bases and J 4 bases, with 16 bases left between them. The length of the CDR3 is 14 residues. Here the CDR3 DNA reads TGTGCCAGCATTCCCTTTAGCGGCCCCTATGGCTACACCTTC. This gives the protein CASIPFSGPYGYTF.

This clonotype was counted at least ten times. The CDR3 protein is CASSKGGREVRETQYF. The CDR3 DNA reads as TGTGCCAGCTCGAAGGGAGGGCGGGAGGTCCGAGAGACCCAGTACTTC. V gene TRBV19 combines with J gene TRBJ2-5; 8 bases are shared with TRBD2. The CDR3 runs to 16 residues. Germline loops: CDR1 LNHDA, CDR2 SQIVND (reference sequence). V gave up 9 bases and J gave up 4 bases; unmatched junction bases: 16.

The J gene is TRBJ2-7, the V gene TRBV13; D call uncertain. Trimming took off 5 bases at V and 2 bases at J, with 16 bases between the two ends. CDR3 length equals 15 residues. Germline V gene data show CDR1 as PRHDT and CDR2 as FYEKMQ (reference sequence). The CDR3 nucleotides are TGTGCCAGCAGCCCCCGGACGGGCCAACCCTACGAGCAGTACTTC. Encoded protein: CASSPRTGQPYEQYF.

This clonotype was observed many times. This rearrangement joins TRBV7-8 to TRBJ2-5; 14 nucleotides match TRBD2. Germline V gene lookup returns CDR1 SGHVS and CDR2 FQNEAQ. Trimming removed 5 bases from V and 5 bases from J; junction bases left unmatched: 10. This CDR3 contains 17 residues. CDR3: CASSPGLAGVGGETQYF. As DNA, the CDR3 is TGTGCCAGCAGCCCGGGACTAGCGGGGGTAGGGGGGGAGACCCAGTACTTC. Variable domain in full (rest from reference TRBV7-8 and TRBJ2-5): GAGVSQSPRYKVAKRGQDVALRCDPISGHVSLFWYQQALGQGPEFLTYFQNEAQLDKSGLPSDRFFAERPEGSVSTLKIQRTQQEDSAVYLCASSPGLAGVGGETQYFGPGTRLLVL.

This rearrangement joins TRBV7-2 to TRBJ1-5; no definite D call. Germline V gene lookup returns CDR1 SGHTA and CDR2 FQGNSA. This CDR3 comprises 15 residues. Trimming shortened V by 1 base and J by 2 bases, and 9 bases separated the two germline ends. The CDR3 loop reads CASSLGTLGNQPQHF. For the CDR3, the DNA is TGTGCCAGCAGCTTAGGGACCCTAGGCAATCAGCCCCAGCATTTT.

This clonotype appeared many times. The CDR3 protein is CSARAPGHYEQYF. The CDR3 region has the DNA TGCAGTGCTAGAGCACCAGGCCACTACGAGCAGTACTTC. V gene TRBV20-1 combines with J gene TRBJ2-7, with unresolved D. Trimming removed 1 base at V and 3 bases at J, with 10 bases between. The CDR3 runs to 13 residues. Looked up from germline, CDR1 is DFQATT and CDR2 is SNEGSKA (reference sequence).

The chain recombines TRBV11-1 with TRBJ2-6; 7 nucleotides agree with TRBD1. Germline CDR1 and CDR2: SGHAT and FQDESV (reference sequence). The CDR3 covers 19 residues. V lost 0 bases and J lost 0; bases outside the gene matches: 8. The CDR3 bases are TGTGCCAGCAGCTTAGCCGGACAGGACTGGAGCTCTGGGGCCAACGTCCTGACTTTC. Amino acids: CASSLAGQDWSSGANVLTF.